This TCR beta chain was sequenced for a study of identical twins. Study-level results: Recombination models fit unrelated individuals' TCR alpha sharing but underestimated twins'.

TCRdb fed the 5' RACE reads into MiXCR, producing one record per CDR3 protein. Of 1,800,000 or so distinct CDR3 sequences detected, less than 40% appear once; the ten largest clones hold over 0.25%. From germline, CDR1 is LGHDT and CDR2 YNNKEL (reference sequence). The germline V and J ends were trimmed by 4 bases and 8 bases, with 14 bases remaining between them. The length of the CDR3 is 14 residues. This clonotype was seen more than once but under ten times. The antigen remains unidentified. This TCR came from a newborn girl in good health. Sequenced input: cord blood. V and J are TRBV3-1 and TRBJ1-4; D unclear. The CDR3 sequence is CASSPAGNGEKLFF. The CDR3 nucleotides are TGTGCCAGCAGCCCCGCCGGCAATGGCGAAAAACTGTTTTTT.